This TCR beta chain is drawn from a study of CD8 T cells in Susac syndrome. The overall study: Patients with Susac syndrome were, at the time of blood collection, therapy-naive, maintained on corticosteroids, or maintained on intravenous immunoglobulin alone.

After removal of 5 bases from V and 6 bases from J, the junction contained 7 bases not matched to a gene. This CDR3 contains 14 residues. In germline, CDR1 is MNHEY, CDR2 SVGAGI. It was with random hexamers that 0.5 to 1 ug RNA was reverse transcribed. Using its own MiXCR run on the immunoSEQ multiplex PCR reads, TCRdb lists one record per CDR3 protein. There are tens of thousands of distinct CDR3 sequences in the sample; roughly 95% occur only once, and about 0.65% lies in the top ten. The chain uses TRBV6-5 and TRBJ1-5, with 7 bases identical to TRBD1. The sequencing input was CD8+ T cells from PBMCs. This receptor was obtained from a human donor with Susac syndrome. The CDR3 loop reads CASSPDRSVQPQHF. DNA for the CDR3: TGTGCCAGCAGTCCGGACAGGTCGGTTCAGCCCCAGCATTTT.